The 3 T cell receptor beta chains below were found in one sample sequenced in a study of identical twins. TCRdb itself ran the 5' RACE reads through MiXCR, one entry per CDR3 protein. The sample yields 700,000 or so distinct CDR3 sequences, 8% to 9% seen once. The data were also submitted as part of a second study, on yellow fever vaccine responses in identical twins.

The specimen was PBMCs. The receptors were sampled from a woman under 30 in good health.

This clonotype was detected a few times. The rearrangement links TRBV7-9 to TRBJ2-7, with D tentatively TRBD1 or TRBD2 (5 bases each). Germline CDR1 and CDR2: SEHNR and FQNEAQ (reference sequence). The CDR3 spans 16 residues. V dropped 5 bases and J dropped 3 bases, with 20 bases sitting between them. CDR3 sequence: CASSPPLGTANYEQYF. CDR3 DNA sequence: TGTGCCAGCAGCCCGCCATTAGGGACGGCAAACTACGAGCAGTACTTC. Together with reference TRBV7-9 and TRBJ2-7, the CDR3 gives the full variable domain: DTGVSQNPRHKITKRGQNVTFRCDPISEHNRLYWYRQTLGQGPEFLTYFQNEAQLEKSRLLSDRFSAERPKGSFSTLEIQRTEQGDSAMYLCASSPPLGTANYEQYFGPGTRLTVT.

This clonotype was counted a few times. V usage is TRBV7-2 and J usage is TRBJ2-1; D gene ambiguous. This CDR3 comprises 14 residues. V lost 2 bases and J 4 bases, leaving 9 bases between the germline ends. Germline-derived CDR1 and CDR2 are SGHTA and FQGNSA. CDR3 nucleotide sequence: TGTGCCAGCAGCTTATCTGCCTATTACAATGAGCAGTTCTTC. Amino acid sequence: CASSLSAYYNEQFF. Complete variable domain (other parts from reference TRBV7-2 and TRBJ2-1): GAGVSQSPSNKVTEKGKDVELRCDPISGHTALYWYRQSLGQGLEFLIYFQGNSAPDKSGLPSDRFSAERTGGSVSTLTIQRTQQEDSAVYLCASSLSAYYNEQFFGPGTRLTVL.

This chain joins TRBV28 and TRBJ2-5, with TRBD2 matching over 12 bases. The ends lost 2 bases at V and 1 base at J; junction bases unmatched: 2. Germline loops: CDR1 MDHEN, CDR2 SYDVKM. The CDR3 is 16 residues long. CDR3 coding DNA: TGTGCCAGCAGTTTAACTAGCGGGAGGCTCCAAGAGACCCAGTACTTC. Its protein is CASSLTSGRLQETQYF.